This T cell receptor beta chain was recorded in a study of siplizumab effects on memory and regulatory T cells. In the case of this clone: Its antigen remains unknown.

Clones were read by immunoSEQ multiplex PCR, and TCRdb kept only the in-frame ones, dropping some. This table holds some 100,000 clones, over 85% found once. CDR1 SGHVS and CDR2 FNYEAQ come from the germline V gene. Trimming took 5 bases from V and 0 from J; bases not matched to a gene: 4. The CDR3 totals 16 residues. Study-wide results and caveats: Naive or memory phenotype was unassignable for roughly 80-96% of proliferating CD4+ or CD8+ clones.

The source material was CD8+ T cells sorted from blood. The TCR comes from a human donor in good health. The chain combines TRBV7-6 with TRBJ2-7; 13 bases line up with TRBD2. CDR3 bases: TGTGCCAGCAGCCCAGGGACTAGCGGGGCCTCCTACGAGCAGTACTTC. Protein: CASSPGTSGASYEQYF.